This T cell receptor beta chain was obtained from a study of human T cells and chemical hapten exposure. Study in general: The sensitizing agent was 2% DPC, placed on roughly 2 cm by roughly 2 cm of upper inner arm skin. Overall study results and limits: All donors were alopecia patients, so their immunity may differ from that of healthy people. Versus controls, significantly more large CDR3 similarity clusters arose from expanded TCRs.

With regard to this clonotype: Its antigen is still unknown.

The sample's time point: patch test 2, 6 weeks after DPC sensitization. Regarding treatment: therapeutic diphenylcyclopropenone sensitization with weekly scalp DPC. TCRdb recomputed calls from the RACE reads with MiXCR, one row per CDR3 protein. The sample contains 85,000 or so distinct CDR3 sequences, 11% of which appear only once. Here the sequenced sample was whole blood, taken in connection with sensitization to the hapten diphenylcyclopropenone (DPC). The source is a man between 18 and 35 years old with alopecia areata. Some clones in this sample may be carry-over from other donors' samples.

CDR3 amino acids: CASSPRQGENRNYGYTF. DNA of the CDR3: TGTGCCAGTAGTCCGCGCCAGGGGGAAAATAGGAACTATGGCTACACCTTC. This sequence joins TRBV19 and TRBJ1-2, with 7 positions matching TRBD1. Germline V gives CDR1 LNHDA, CDR2 SQIVND (reference sequence). J gave up 2 bases and V 5 bases, and 14 bases lay outside the gene matches. CDR3 length: 17 amino acids. Full variable domain (remainder filled in from reference TRBV19 and TRBJ1-2): DGGITQSPKYLFRKEGQNVTLSCEQNLNHDAMYWYRQDPGQGLRLIYYSQIVNDFQKGDIAEGYSVSREKKESFPLTVTSAQKNPTAFYLCASSPRQGENRNYGYTFGSGTRLTVV.